This TCR beta chain comes out of a study of blood T cell repertoires in COVID-19. Measured with immunoSEQ multiplex PCR; TCRdb has only the in-frame clones, and not every one. The data contain under 300,000 clones, about 87% of them singletons. Germline CDR1 is SGHKS and CDR2 is YYEKEE (reference sequence). The CDR3 consists of 13 residues. The trim removed 4 bases at V and 3 bases at J, leaving 3 bases unmatched. This sequence originates from a woman aged 40 to 55 with acute or convalescent COVID-19. Sequenced: peripheral blood. The rearrangement uses TRBV5-5 and TRBJ1-2, with 7 bases aligning to TRBD1. The CDR3 here is CASSLTGDYGYTF. The CDR3 bases are TGTGCCAGCAGCCTCACAGGGGACTATGGCTACACCTTC.